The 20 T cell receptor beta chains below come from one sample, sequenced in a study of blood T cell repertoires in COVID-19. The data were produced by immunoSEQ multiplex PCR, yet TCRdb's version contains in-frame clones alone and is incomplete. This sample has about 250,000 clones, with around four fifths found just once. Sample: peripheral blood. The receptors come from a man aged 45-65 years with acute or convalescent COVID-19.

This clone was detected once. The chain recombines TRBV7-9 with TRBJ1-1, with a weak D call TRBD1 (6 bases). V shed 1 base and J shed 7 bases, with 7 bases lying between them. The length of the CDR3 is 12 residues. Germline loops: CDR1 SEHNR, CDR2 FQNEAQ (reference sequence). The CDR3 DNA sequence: TGTGCCAGCAGCTTAGACAGGGTTGAAGCTTTCTTT. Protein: CASSLDRVEAFF.

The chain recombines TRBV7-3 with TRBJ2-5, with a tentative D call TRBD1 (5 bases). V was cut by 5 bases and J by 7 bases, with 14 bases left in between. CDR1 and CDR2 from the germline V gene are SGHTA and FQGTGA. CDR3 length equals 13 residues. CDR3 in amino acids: CASSLGPQGTQYF. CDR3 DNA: TGTGCCAGCAGCCTCGGTCCTCAGGGGACCCAGTACTTC.

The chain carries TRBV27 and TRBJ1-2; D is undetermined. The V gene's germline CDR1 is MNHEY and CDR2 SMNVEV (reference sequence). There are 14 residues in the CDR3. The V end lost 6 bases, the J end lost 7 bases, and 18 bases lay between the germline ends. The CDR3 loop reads CASRMAGEVRGYTF. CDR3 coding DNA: TGTGCCAGCAGGATGGCAGGCGAAGTTCGTGGCTACACCTTC.

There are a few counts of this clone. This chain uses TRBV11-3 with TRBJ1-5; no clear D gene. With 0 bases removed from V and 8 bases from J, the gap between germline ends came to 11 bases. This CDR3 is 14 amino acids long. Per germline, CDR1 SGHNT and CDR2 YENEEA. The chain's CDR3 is CASSLEWAQKPQHF. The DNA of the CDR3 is TGTGCCAGCAGCTTAGAGTGGGCTCAGAAGCCCCAGCATTTT.

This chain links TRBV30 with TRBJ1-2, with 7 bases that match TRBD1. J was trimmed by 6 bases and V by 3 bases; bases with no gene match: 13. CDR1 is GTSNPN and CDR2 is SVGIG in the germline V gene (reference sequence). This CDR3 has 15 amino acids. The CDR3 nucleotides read TGTGCCTGGAGCGTTCGGATCCGGGACAGAGATGGCTACACCTTC. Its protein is CAWSVRIRDRDGYTF.

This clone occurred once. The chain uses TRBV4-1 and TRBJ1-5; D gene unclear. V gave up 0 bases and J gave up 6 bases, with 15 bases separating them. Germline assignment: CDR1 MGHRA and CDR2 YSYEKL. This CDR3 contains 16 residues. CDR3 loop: CASSQDSRGGGQPQHF. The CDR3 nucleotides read TGCGCCAGCAGCCAAGATAGCCGGGGAGGCGGTCAGCCCCAGCATTTT.

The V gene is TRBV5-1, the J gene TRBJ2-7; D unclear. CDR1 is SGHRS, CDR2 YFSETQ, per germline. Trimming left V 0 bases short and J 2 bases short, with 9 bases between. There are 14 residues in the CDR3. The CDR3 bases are TGCGCCAGCAGCTTGGTTGCAACTACCTACGAGCAGTACTTC. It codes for CASSLVATTYEQYF.

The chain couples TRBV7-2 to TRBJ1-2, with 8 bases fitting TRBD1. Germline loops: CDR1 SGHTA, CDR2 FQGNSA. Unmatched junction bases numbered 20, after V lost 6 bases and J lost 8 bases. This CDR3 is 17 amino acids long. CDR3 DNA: TGTGCCAGCAGTAGGGGGGGACAGGAGGTTACGGCACGGGGCTACACCTTC. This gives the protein CASSRGGQEVTARGYTF. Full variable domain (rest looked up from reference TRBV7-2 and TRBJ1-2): GAGVSQSPSNKVTEKGKDVELRCDPISGHTALYWYRQSLGQGLEFLIYFQGNSAPDKSGLPSDRFSAERTGGSVSTLTIQRTQQEDSAVYLCASSRGGQEVTARGYTFGSGTRLTVV.

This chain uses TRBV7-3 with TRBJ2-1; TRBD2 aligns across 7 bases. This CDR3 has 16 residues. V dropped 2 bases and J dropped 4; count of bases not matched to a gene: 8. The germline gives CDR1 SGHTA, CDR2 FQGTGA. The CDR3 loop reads CASSLSPSGGYNEQFF. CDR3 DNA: TGTGCCAGCAGCTTATCCCCTAGCGGAGGTTACAATGAGCAGTTCTTC.

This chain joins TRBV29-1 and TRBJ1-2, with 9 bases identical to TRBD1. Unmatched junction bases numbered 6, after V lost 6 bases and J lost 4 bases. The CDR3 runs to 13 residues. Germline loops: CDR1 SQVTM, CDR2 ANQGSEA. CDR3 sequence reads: CSVLPGQGYGYTF. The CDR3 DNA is TGCAGCGTACTACCGGGACAGGGCTATGGCTACACCTTC.

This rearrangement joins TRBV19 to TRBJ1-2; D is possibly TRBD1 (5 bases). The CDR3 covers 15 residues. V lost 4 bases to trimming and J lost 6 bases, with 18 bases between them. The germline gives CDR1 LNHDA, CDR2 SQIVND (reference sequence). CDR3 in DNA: TGTGCCAGTAGTACCCGCCGGGGGTCGATTGATGGCTACACCTTC. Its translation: CASSTRRGSIDGYTF.

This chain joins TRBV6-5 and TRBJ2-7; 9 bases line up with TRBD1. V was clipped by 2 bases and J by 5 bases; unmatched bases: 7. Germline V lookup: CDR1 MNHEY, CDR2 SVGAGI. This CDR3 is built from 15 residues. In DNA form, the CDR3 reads TGTGCCAGCAGTTACGGTAACAGGGGGCTGGACGAGCAGTACTTC. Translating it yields CASSYGNRGLDEQYF.

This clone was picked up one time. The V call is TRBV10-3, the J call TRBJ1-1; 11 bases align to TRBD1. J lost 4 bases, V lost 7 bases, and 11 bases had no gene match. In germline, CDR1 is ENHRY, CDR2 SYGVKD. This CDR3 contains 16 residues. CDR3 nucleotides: TGTGCCATCAAAGGGGGACAGGGGGAGAACCGCACTGAAGCTTTCTTT. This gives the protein CAIKGGQGENRTEAFF.

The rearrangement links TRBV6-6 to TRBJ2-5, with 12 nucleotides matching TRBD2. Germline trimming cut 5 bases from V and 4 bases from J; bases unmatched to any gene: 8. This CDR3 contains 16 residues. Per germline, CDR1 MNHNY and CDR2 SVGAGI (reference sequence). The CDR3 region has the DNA TGTGCCAGCAGTCCTCTCCTAGCGGGGGGGAGAGAGACCCAGTACTTC. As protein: CASSPLLAGGRETQYF.

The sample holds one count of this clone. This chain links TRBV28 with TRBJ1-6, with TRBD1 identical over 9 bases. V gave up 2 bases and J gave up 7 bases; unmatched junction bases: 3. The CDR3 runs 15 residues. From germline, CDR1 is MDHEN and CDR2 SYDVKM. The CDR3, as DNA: TGTGCCAGCAGTTTACTTGGGACAGGGAATTCACCCCTCCACTTT. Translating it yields CASSLLGTGNSPLHF.

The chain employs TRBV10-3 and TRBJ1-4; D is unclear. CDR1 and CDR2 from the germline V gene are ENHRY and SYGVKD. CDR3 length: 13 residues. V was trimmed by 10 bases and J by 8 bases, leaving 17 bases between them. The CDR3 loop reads CATRAGFGEKLFF. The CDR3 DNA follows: TGTGCCACCCGAGCGGGGTTTGGCGAAAAACTGTTTTTT.

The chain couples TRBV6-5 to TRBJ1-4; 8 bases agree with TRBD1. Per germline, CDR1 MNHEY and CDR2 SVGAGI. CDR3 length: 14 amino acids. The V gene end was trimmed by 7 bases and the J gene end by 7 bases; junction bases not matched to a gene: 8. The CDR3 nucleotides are TGTGCCAGCAAGCTCGACAGGGGTTTTGAAAAACTGTTTTTT. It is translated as CASKLDRGFEKLFF.

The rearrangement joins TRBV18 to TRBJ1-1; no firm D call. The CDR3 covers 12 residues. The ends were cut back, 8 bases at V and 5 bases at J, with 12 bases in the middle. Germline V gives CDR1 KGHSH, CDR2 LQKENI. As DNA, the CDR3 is TGTGCCAGCGTAGAAACTCGGACTGAAGCTTTCTTT. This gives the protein CASVETRTEAFF.

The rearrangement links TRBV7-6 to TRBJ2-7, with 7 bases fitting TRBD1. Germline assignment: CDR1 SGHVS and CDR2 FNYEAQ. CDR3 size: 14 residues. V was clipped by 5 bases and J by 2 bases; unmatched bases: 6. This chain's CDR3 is CASSVSTGAYEQYF. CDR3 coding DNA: TGTGCCAGCAGCGTCTCTACAGGGGCCTACGAGCAGTACTTC.

The CDR3 sequence is CSGRTVQETQYF. The DNA of the CDR3 is TGCAGCGGGAGGACAGTCCAAGAGACCCAGTACTTC. The chain links TRBV29-1 to TRBJ2-5; possible D gene TRBD1, 6 bases. This CDR3 comprises 12 residues. Trimming removed 7 bases from V and 1 base from J, with 10 bases in between. The germline V gene has CDR1 SQVTM and CDR2 ANQGSEA.